Listed below are T cell receptor beta chains from one sample, sequenced in a study of blood T cell repertoires in COVID-19. Repertoires were generated with immunoSEQ multiplex PCR, while TCRdb's copy carries only in-frame clones and drops some. This table holds approximately 200,000 clones, roughly 82% found once. The material sequenced was PBMCs or T cells enriched from blood (not recorded which). The receptors were gathered from a woman aged 30 to 39 who had recovered from COVID-19. Both conserved end residues are part of each CDR3. A D gene is named only where the DNA matches it firmly. Not all rows give a size; the values are once, few, many and, for expanded clones, a class.

cdr3_nt	cdr3_aa	v_call	j_call	clone_size	d_call
TGTGCCAGCAGCTCAGGACTAGCGGGAAGGCATGAGCAGTTCTTC	CASSSGLAGRHEQFF	TRBV11-2	TRBJ2-1	NA	TRBD2
TGTGCCAGCAGTGACAGGTCCAGTGGCTACGAGCAGTACTTC	CASSDRSSGYEQYF	TRBV6-1	TRBJ2-7	NA	NA
TGTGCCAGCAGTTACTCCACAATTCACTCGGGACAGACTAACTATGGCTACACCTTC	CASSYSTIHSGQTNYGYTF	TRBV6-2/TRBV6-3	TRBJ1-2	once	TRBD1
TGTGCCAGCAGCCGCACGGGACAGGGGGCCGGTGAAGCTTTCTTT	CASSRTGQGAGEAFF	TRBV5-5	TRBJ1-1	NA	TRBD1
TGTGCCAGCAGCATCAGCGGGGGCAGGGGGAGTCAGCCCCAGCATTTT	CASSISGGRGSQPQHF	TRBV28	TRBJ1-5	NA	TRBD1
TGTGCCAGCGACGCCCTTAGAGAACTAGCGGAACCCTCCTACGAGCAGTACTTC	CASDALRELAEPSYEQYF	TRBV2	TRBJ2-7	NA	TRBD2
TGTGCCAGCAGCCCTACCCGGAGCGGGAGGGCCAGAAATGAGCAGTTCTTC	CASSPTRSGRARNEQFF	TRBV7-3	TRBJ2-1	NA	TRBD2
TGCAGCGTTGACTCTAGCGGGAGCAATGAGCAGTTCTTC	CSVDSSGSNEQFF	TRBV29-1	TRBJ2-1	NA	TRBD2
TGTGCCTGGAGTTCGGAGGTAGGCGAAAAACTGTTTTTT	CAWSSEVGEKLFF	TRBV30	TRBJ1-4	once	NA
TGTGCCAGCAGTTACGGGGCGGGAGAGGGCACCGGGGAGCTGTTTTTT	CASSYGAGEGTGELFF	TRBV6-6	TRBJ2-2	NA	TRBD2
TGTGCCAGCAGCTTAGAAGGGGGATACTATGATGGCTACACCTTC	CASSLEGGYYDGYTF	TRBV7-9	TRBJ1-2	NA	NA
TGTGCCAGCAGCTTGGGCCAGGGGGGTGAAAAACTGTTTTTT	CASSLGQGGEKLFF	TRBV7-9	TRBJ1-4	NA	TRBD1
TGTGCCAGCAGTCGGGACAGGGGGTACGAGCAGTACTTC	CASSRDRGYEQYF	TRBV27	TRBJ2-7	NA	TRBD1
TGTGCCAGCAGTTCGTCAGACAGGGCAACCTATGGCTACACCTTC	CASSSSDRATYGYTF	TRBV28	TRBJ1-2	NA	TRBD1
TGCGCCAGCAGCTTGGCCGCGTCGAGGAAGGATGAAGCTTTCTTT	CASSLAASRKDEAFF	TRBV5-1	TRBJ1-1	NA	NA
TGTGCCAGTAGTACTTCACAGGTCAATCAGCCCCAGCATTTT	CASSTSQVNQPQHF	TRBV19	TRBJ1-5	NA	NA
TGTGCCACCAGTGAAGATAGTTATACGCAGTATTTT	CATSEDSYTQYF	TRBV24-1	TRBJ2-3	NA	NA
TGTGCCAGCAGTACCACGGGTCCCACCTATAATTCACCCCTCCACTTT	CASSTTGPTYNSPLHF	TRBV27	TRBJ1-6	NA	NA
TGTGCCTGGAGTCGCACTTCCCGACTCTCCCCGGTCGTCAATGAGCAGTTCTTC	CAWSRTSRLSPVVNEQFF	TRBV30	TRBJ2-1	NA	NA
TGTGCCAGCTACCGACAGGCCAACTATGGCTACACCTTC	CASYRQANYGYTF	TRBV2	TRBJ1-2	NA	NA
TGTGCCAGCACAATCTCCAGTAAGCAGTACTTC	CASTISSKQYF	TRBV6-5	TRBJ2-7	NA	NA
TGTGCCAGCAGCTCGGTCCCGGGACTAGCGGGAGGGCCTAATGAGCAGTTCTTC	CASSSVPGLAGGPNEQFF	TRBV7-9	TRBJ2-1	NA	TRBD2
TGTGCCAGCAGTGTTCTATGGGACTCTGAAGCTTTCTTT	CASSVLWDSEAFF	TRBV28	TRBJ1-1	NA	NA
TGTGCCAGCAGCCTCAAAAGGGGGCGTCAGGGGGAGCAGTACTTC	CASSLKRGRQGEQYF	TRBV11-2	TRBJ2-7	NA	TRBD1
TGCGCCAGCAGCCAAGAAGGGGAGGGTAACTATGGCTACACCTTC	CASSQEGEGNYGYTF	TRBV4-1	TRBJ1-2	NA	NA
TGTGCCAGCAGCCCCTCCGGGACAGATAATTCACCCCTCCACTTT	CASSPSGTDNSPLHF	TRBV7-2	TRBJ1-6	NA	TRBD1
TGTGCCAGCAGCCTCCGGGACAGGGGCCACCAAGAGACCCAGTACTTC	CASSLRDRGHQETQYF	TRBV14	TRBJ2-5	NA	TRBD1
TGTGCCAGCAGCTTAGTGGTCGGTTTGAACACTGAAGCTTTCTTT	CASSLVVGLNTEAFF	TRBV7-9	TRBJ1-1	NA	NA
TGTGCCAGTTTCCCGGGACTAGCGGGAGAGGTCTATGAGCAGTTCTTC	CASFPGLAGEVYEQFF	TRBV27	TRBJ2-1	NA	TRBD2
TGTGCCAGCAGCAGGGACAGGAGCTCTGGAAACACCATATATTTT	CASSRDRSSGNTIYF	TRBV28	TRBJ1-3	NA	TRBD1
TGTGCCAGCAGCACAACGGGACAGGGGATCACTGAAGCTTTCTTT	CASSTTGQGITEAFF	TRBV13	TRBJ1-1	NA	TRBD1
TGTGCCAGCAGTGACGGGGGGCGGGATACTGGAAACACCATATATTTT	CASSDGGRDTGNTIYF	TRBV2	TRBJ1-3	few	NA
TGTGCCAGCAGTTCGAGGACAGGGGGCTATGGCTACACCTTC	CASSSRTGGYGYTF	TRBV28	TRBJ1-2	once	TRBD1
TGTGCCAGCAGCTTACGGGGACTAGCCCCCCGGGATGAGCAGTTCTTC	CASSLRGLAPRDEQFF	TRBV7-9	TRBJ2-1	NA	TRBD2
TGTGCCAGCAGTCTGGGAGTCTCTGGGGCCAACGTCCTGACTTTC	CASSLGVSGANVLTF	TRBV14	TRBJ2-6	NA	NA
TGTGCCAGCAGCTCCCGAGCGGGAGGAATTAGAAATGAGCAGTTCTTC	CASSSRAGGIRNEQFF	TRBV5-8	TRBJ2-1	NA	TRBD2
TGTGCCAGCTCACCATTCGAGGGTAGCGACTATGGCTACACCTTC	CASSPFEGSDYGYTF	TRBV18	TRBJ1-2	few	NA
TGTGCCACCAGACAGATTGGTCAGCCCCAGCATTTT	CATRQIGQPQHF	TRBV28	TRBJ1-5	NA	NA
TGTGCCAGCAGCTTAGGGGACAGGGGGCTGACTGAAGCTTTCTTT	CASSLGDRGLTEAFF	TRBV7-8	TRBJ1-1	NA	TRBD1